This TCR beta chain originates from a study of T cells in Graves' hyperthyroidism and ophthalmopathy. On this clonotype itself: The antigen is undetermined.

General study findings and limits: Stable hyperthyroidism and ophthalmopathy were separated using 13 V-J signatures.

What was amplified from RNA transcripts were TCR beta CDR3 regions. Researchers ran a first-round RT-PCR on the TCR CDR3 using the HTBI primer set. In TCRdb, the multiplex PCR reads were re-called with MiXCR into one record per CDR3 protein. This table has approximately 220,000 distinct CDR3 sequences, 15% to 20% appearing once. The CDR3 spans 16 residues. Germline-derived CDR1 and CDR2 are SGHKS and YYEKEE (reference sequence). Unmatched junction bases numbered 7, after V lost 4 bases and J lost 0 bases. Used for diagnoses were clinical symptoms, serum thyroxine and TRAb, thyroid ultrasound and orbital computed tomography.

The receptor was derived from a man between 35 and 55 years old with Graves' hyperthyroidism. This chain links TRBV5-5 with TRBJ2-3, with 8 nucleotides matching TRBD2. The specimen was blood. The CDR3 reads CASSLGAGASTDTQYF. DNA of the CDR3: TGTGCCAGCAGCCTTGGAGCGGGGGCTAGCACAGATACGCAGTATTTT.